Presented here are 6 T cell receptor beta chains from one specimen sequenced in a study of blood T cell repertoires in COVID-19. The table came from immunoSEQ multiplex PCR; TCRdb's copy has only in-frame clones and leaves some out. The repertoire holds 240,000 or so clones, with 85% to 90% as singletons. The sequencing input was PBMCs or T cells enriched from blood (not recorded which). The source of these receptors is a man aged 45-65 years who had been exposed to COVID-19.

The gene calls are TRBV2 and TRBJ1-2; D is unresolved. Looked up from germline, CDR1 is SNHLY and CDR2 is FYNNEI. The CDR3 is 14 residues long. The V end was cut by 1 base, the J end by 8 bases, with 14 bases between. The CDR3 DNA sequence: TGTGCCAGCAGTGAAGTGGAGGGCTTAAGCGGCTACACCTTC. Its translation: CASSEVEGLSGYTF.

This chain uses TRBV28 with TRBJ2-7; weak D call: TRBD2 (5 bases). The CDR3 is 12 amino acids. The germline CDR1 and CDR2 sequences are MDHEN and SYDVKM. The CDR3: CASSRRPGPGDV. CDR3 in DNA: TGTGCCAGCAGCAGGAGACCAGGACCCGGGGACGTC.

The genes are TRBV29-1 and TRBJ2-3; 7 bases match TRBD2. Germline V lookup: CDR1 SQVTM, CDR2 ANQGSEA. V lost 3 bases and J lost 5; bases outside the gene matches: 8. The CDR3 is 14 amino acids. The CDR3 spells CSVDRSSGGDTQYF. As DNA, the CDR3 is TGCAGCGTTGATAGGTCTAGCGGTGGAGATACGCAGTATTTT.

The CDR3 coding sequence is TGTGCCAGCAGCTTGTTTAGCCAGCGAATGAATGAGCAGTTCTTC. This gives the protein CASSLFSQRMNEQFF. The chain is built from TRBV5-6 and TRBJ2-1, with D uncertain. CDR3 size: 15 residues. Trimming pared 1 base from V and 7 bases from J, leaving 15 bases between. CDR1 and CDR2 (germline): SGHDT, YYEEEE.

The chain recombines TRBV5-1 with TRBJ1-2; D remains unclear. The CDR3 has 14 amino acids. The germline gives CDR1 SGHRS, CDR2 YFSETQ. Trimming shortened V by 0 bases and J by 2 bases, and 8 bases separated the two germline ends. The CDR3 reads CASSLGGPNYGYTF. The DNA of the CDR3 is TGCGCCAGCAGCTTGGGTGGGCCGAACTATGGCTACACCTTC. Drawing the rest from reference TRBV5-1 and TRBJ1-2, the complete variable domain is KAGVTQTPRYLIKTRGQQVTLSCSPISGHRSVSWYQQTPGQGLQFLFEYFSETQRNKGNFPGRFSGRQFSNSRSEMNVSTLELGDSALYLCASSLGGPNYGYTFGSGTRLTVV.

V is TRBV24-1 and J is TRBJ2-2; 12 nucleotides match TRBD1. The germline V gene has CDR1 KGHDR and CDR2 SFDVKD. The CDR3 spans 17 residues. V shed 4 bases, J shed 6 bases, and the junction held 8 bases outside the gene matches. CDR3 coding DNA: TGTGCCACCAGTGACCCCGGGACAGGGGGCATGGCCGGGGAGCTGTTTTTT. Amino acid sequence: CATSDPGTGGMAGELFF.